These T cell receptor beta chains were read from a single sample in a study of shared clonotypes between healthy human individuals. The repertoire was sequenced with immunoSEQ multiplex PCR; TCRdb's copy has only in-frame clones and lacks some. Among more than 2 million clones listed, roughly 95% were seen once. The sample taken for sequencing was naive CD4+ T cells sorted from blood. These receptors all stem from a man aged 18 to 30 in good health. Each CDR3 is given with its conserved first and last residue. A D gene is named only where the DNA matches it firmly. Clone size is given for some rows only: seen once, a few or many times, or a class if the clone is expanded.

cdr3_length	clone_size	v_call	d_call	j_call	cdr3_nt	cdr3_aa
16	.	TRBV7-2	TRBD2	TRBJ2-2	TGTGCCAGCAGCTTAGGGCTAGCGGACGTGCCCGGGGAGCTGTTTTTT	CASSLGLADVPGELFF
13	.	TRBV18	.	TRBJ2-7	TGTGCCAGCTCACCATGGCAGGGGTACGAGCAGTACTTC	CASSPWQGYEQYF
13	.	TRBV6-6	.	TRBJ2-7	TGTGCCAGCCTGAGGGAGATGGGCGGCGAGCAGTACTTC	CASLREMGGEQYF
13	.	TRBV5-6	.	TRBJ1-2	TGTGCCAGCAGCTTGGACAGATCCTATGGCTACACCTTC	CASSLDRSYGYTF
14	few	TRBV7-9	.	TRBJ2-7	TGTGCCAGCAGCTTAGGACAGCAAACCTACGAGCAGTACTTC	CASSLGQQTYEQYF
15	.	TRBV2	.	TRBJ1-5	TGTGCCAGCCGACGGGAACAGGGAGCCAATCAGCCCCAGCATTTT	CASRREQGANQPQHF
12	.	TRBV7-2	.	TRBJ2-4	TGTGCCAGCAGCTTAATTAGTACAGACTACCAGTTC	CASSLISTDYQF
14	.	TRBV6-6	.	TRBJ2-7	TGTGCCAGCAGTCCCCGACAAGGGATGTACGAGCAGTACTTC	CASSPRQGMYEQYF
16	.	TRBV5-1	.	TRBJ2-6	TGCGCCAGCAGCTTACAGGGTTCCTCTGGGGCCAACGTCCTGACTTTC	CASSLQGSSGANVLTF
20	.	TRBV6-4	.	TRBJ2-3	TGTGCCAGCAGTGAACCCCGGGTGGGGTGTTTGCCCCTCTTCGCCGATACGCAGTATTTT	CASSEPRVGCLPLFADTQYF
16	.	TRBV5-1	.	TRBJ2-7	TGCGCCAGCAGCTTGGCTGGACCGACAGGGAGGTCCGAGCAGTACTTC	CASSLAGPTGRSEQYF
15	.	TRBV9	TRBD1	TRBJ2-7	TGTGCCAGCAGCGTAGGAGGGACAGGGGCCTACGAGCAGTACTTC	CASSVGGTGAYEQYF
12	.	TRBV9	.	TRBJ2-3	TGTGCCAGCAGCAAACACACAGATACGCAGTATTTT	CASSKHTDTQYF
14	once	TRBV5-5	.	TRBJ2-7	TGTGCCAGCAGCCCACAACTTGAGGGGTACGAGCAGTACTTC	CASSPQLEGYEQYF
12	.	TRBV28	TRBD2	TRBJ2-5	TGTGCCAGCGTGGGGGGGCAAGAGACCCAGTACTTC	CASVGGQETQYF
11	.	TRBV19	.	TRBJ1-2	TGTGCCAGTACCGGGGCCTATGGCTACACCTTC	CASTGAYGYTF
16	.	TRBV5-1	.	TRBJ2-1	TGCGCCAGCAGCTACAGGGACCCGAGACTAAGCAATGAGCAGTTCTTC	CASSYRDPRLSNEQFF
14	.	TRBV6-5	TRBD1	TRBJ1-2	TGTGCCAGCAGTTACCAGGGACAGGGAAGAGGCTACACCTTC	CASSYQGQGRGYTF
14	.	TRBV5-1	TRBD1	TRBJ1-6	TGCGCCAGCAGCCTGGGACAGGGAGATTCACCCCTCCACTTT	CASSLGQGDSPLHF
15	.	TRBV4-1	.	TRBJ2-3	TGCGCCAGCAGCCAGAGGAACCCTAGCACAGATACGCAGTATTTT	CASSQRNPSTDTQYF
16	once	TRBV29-1	TRBD1	TRBJ1-2	TGCAGCGTGAGACCGGGACAGGGGACCATATGGCCAGGCTACACCTTC	CSVRPGQGTIWPGYTF
15	.	TRBV12-2	.	TRBJ2-7	TGTGCAAGTCGCTCGCGGCCGGGACTAGCATCCGAGCAGTACTTC	CASRSRPGLASEQYF
17	once	TRBV7-9	.	TRBJ2-3	TGTGCCAGCAGCTTAGCGCGGGACCTTTACAGCACAGATACGCAGTATTTT	CASSLARDLYSTDTQYF
14	.	TRBV6-5	.	TRBJ1-1	TGTGCCAGCAGTTACGAGTGGGCAGGGGCTGAAGCTTTCTTT	CASSYEWAGAEAFF
14	.	TRBV6-6	.	TRBJ2-7	TGTGCCAGCAAGCTCCTTTCAGGAACGGACGAGCAGTACTTC	CASKLLSGTDEQYF
17	once	TRBV28	TRBD1	TRBJ1-4	TGTGCCAGCAGTCCCGGACTGACAGGGCCCAAAGGGGAAAAACTGTTTTTT	CASSPGLTGPKGEKLFF
14	.	TRBV30	.	TRBJ1-6	TGTGCCTGGAGTCAACAGGGTGGTAATTCACCCCTCCACTTT	CAWSQQGGNSPLHF
14	.	TRBV10-3	.	TRBJ2-3	TGTGCCATCAGTGACAGGATCAGCACAGATACGCAGTATTTT	CAISDRISTDTQYF
13	.	TRBV6-5	TRBD2	TRBJ2-5	TGTGCCAGCAGTTATGCCCGGGGGGGGACCCAGTACTTC	CASSYARGGTQYF
17	.	TRBV27	.	TRBJ1-6	TGTGCCAGCAGTTTATCCCGGACACTTCTCTATAATTCACCCCTCCACTTT	CASSLSRTLLYNSPLHF
16	.	TRBV6-1	.	TRBJ1-1	TGTGCCAGCAGTGAAGCTCTTCGACAGGCTTCAATTGAAGCTTTCTTT	CASSEALRQASIEAFF
13	.	TRBV6-1	.	TRBJ1-6	TGTGCCAGCAGTGAAGACAGGAATTCACCCCTCCACTTT	CASSEDRNSPLHF
16	.	TRBV10-3	.	TRBJ2-1	TGTGCCATCAGTGAGTCGATTTCAGGCGCCTCCCATGAGCAGTTCTTC	CAISESISGASHEQFF
17	.	TRBV7-2	TRBD2	TRBJ2-5	TGTGCCAGCAGCTTAGTTGGTACTAGCGGGGGGACGGGGACCCAGTACTTC	CASSLVGTSGGTGTQYF
14	few	TRBV19	.	TRBJ2-1	TGTGCCAGTAGGGCGGAGGAATACTACAATGAGCAGTTCTTC	CASRAEEYYNEQFF
16	.	TRBV5-4	.	TRBJ2-2	TGTGCCAGCAGCTTTGGCGATAAGGGGTCGACCGGGGAGCTGTTTTTT	CASSFGDKGSTGELFF
14	many	TRBV10-3	TRBD2	TRBJ2-7	TGTGCCATCAGAACCGGGACTAGCGGATACGAGCAGTACTTC	CAIRTGTSGYEQYF
14	once	TRBV18	.	TRBJ2-7	TGTGCCAGCTCACCAGGCCGAAACTCCTACGAGCAGTACTTC	CASSPGRNSYEQYF
15	.	TRBV7-2	.	TRBJ2-3	TGTGCCAGCAGCTCCCGAAGGGGGAGCACAGATACGCAGTATTTT	CASSSRRGSTDTQYF
13	.	TRBV6-1	TRBD1	TRBJ2-7	TGTGCCAGCAGTTCCGGGACAGTTTACGAGCAGTACTTC	CASSSGTVYEQYF
14	.	TRBV7-8	TRBD1	TRBJ2-7	TGTGCCAGCAGCCCACGGGACAGGGCCTATGAGCAGTACTTC	CASSPRDRAYEQYF